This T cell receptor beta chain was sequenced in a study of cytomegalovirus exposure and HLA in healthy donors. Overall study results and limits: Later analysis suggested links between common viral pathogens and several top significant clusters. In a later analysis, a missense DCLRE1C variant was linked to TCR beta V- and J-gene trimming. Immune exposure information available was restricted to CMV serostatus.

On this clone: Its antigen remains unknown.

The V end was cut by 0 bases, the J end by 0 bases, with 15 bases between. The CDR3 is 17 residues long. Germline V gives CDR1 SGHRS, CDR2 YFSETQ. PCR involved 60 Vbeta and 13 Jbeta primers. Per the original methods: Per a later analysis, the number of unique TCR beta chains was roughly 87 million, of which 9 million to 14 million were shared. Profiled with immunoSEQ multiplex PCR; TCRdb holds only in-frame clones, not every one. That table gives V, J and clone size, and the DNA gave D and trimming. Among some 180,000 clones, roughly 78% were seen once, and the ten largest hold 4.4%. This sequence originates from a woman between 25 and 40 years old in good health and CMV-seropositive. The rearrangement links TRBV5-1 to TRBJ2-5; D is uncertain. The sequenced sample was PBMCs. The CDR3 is CASSLVRTDPYQETQYF. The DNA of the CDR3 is TGCGCCAGCAGCTTGGTACGTACAGATCCGTACCAAGAGACCCAGTACTTC.